This T cell receptor beta chain was recorded in a study of blood T cell repertoires in COVID-19. Libraries were prepared by immunoSEQ multiplex PCR; TCRdb keeps only in-frame clonotypes and omits some of them. The data show more than 300,000 clones, just over 90% seen once. With 10 bases removed from V and 6 bases from J, the gap between germline ends came to 21 bases. Germline V lookup: CDR1 SGHTA, CDR2 FQGNSA. CDR3 length: 14 residues. Input material: PBMCs or T cells enriched from blood (not recorded which). The clonotype originates from a woman aged 40-49 years who had been exposed to COVID-19. This chain uses TRBV7-2 with TRBJ1-2; D ambiguous. The CDR3 loop reads CAIRDGGNQDGYTF. In nucleotides, the CDR3 is TGTGCCATCAGAGACGGAGGGAATCAGGATGGCTACACCTTC.